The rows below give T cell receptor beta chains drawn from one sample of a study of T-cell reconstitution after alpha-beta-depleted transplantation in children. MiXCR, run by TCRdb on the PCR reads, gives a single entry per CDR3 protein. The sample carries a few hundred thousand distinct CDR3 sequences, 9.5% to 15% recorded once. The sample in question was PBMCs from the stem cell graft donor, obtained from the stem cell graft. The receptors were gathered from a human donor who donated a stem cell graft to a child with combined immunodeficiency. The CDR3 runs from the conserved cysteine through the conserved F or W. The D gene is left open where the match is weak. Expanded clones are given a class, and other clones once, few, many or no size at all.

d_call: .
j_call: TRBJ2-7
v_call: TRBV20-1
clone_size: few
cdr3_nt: TGCAGTGCTAGAGTTTCGCGTCCTCCGGAGCAGTACTTC
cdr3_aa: CSARVSRPPEQYF

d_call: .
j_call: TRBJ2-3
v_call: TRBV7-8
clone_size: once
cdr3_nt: TGTGCCAGCAGGCCCAGGGCTAGCACAGATACGCAGTATTTT
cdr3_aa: CASRPRASTDTQYF

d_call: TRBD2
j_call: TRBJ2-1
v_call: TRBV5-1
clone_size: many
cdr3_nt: TGCGCCAGCAGCTTGGAGGGGGGACTAGCGGGCTTTAATCACAATGAGCAGTTCTTC
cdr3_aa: CASSLEGGLAGFNHNEQFF

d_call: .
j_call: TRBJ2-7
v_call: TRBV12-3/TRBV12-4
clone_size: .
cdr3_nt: TGTGCCAGCAGTGTCCCGGGACAAGATTACTACGAGCAGTACTTC
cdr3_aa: CASSVPGQDYYEQYF

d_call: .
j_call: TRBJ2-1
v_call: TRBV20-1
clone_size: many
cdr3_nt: TGCAGTGCCCTTCCTAGGGGTGAGCAGTTCTTC
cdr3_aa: CSALPRGEQFF

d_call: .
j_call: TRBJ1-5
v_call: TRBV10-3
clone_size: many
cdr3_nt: TGTGCCATCAGTGAAAAAGGAGCAGGGATTAGCAATCAGCCCCAGCATTTT
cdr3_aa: CAISEKGAGISNQPQHF

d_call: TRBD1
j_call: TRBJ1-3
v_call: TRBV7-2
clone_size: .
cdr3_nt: TGTGCCAGCAGCCCAAAGGGACAGCGGATAGGAAACACCATATATTTT
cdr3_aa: CASSPKGQRIGNTIYF

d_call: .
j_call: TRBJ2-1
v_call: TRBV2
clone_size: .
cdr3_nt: TGTGCCACAGGGGAGGGGGCCACCTACAATGAGCAGTTCTTC
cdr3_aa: CATGEGATYNEQFF

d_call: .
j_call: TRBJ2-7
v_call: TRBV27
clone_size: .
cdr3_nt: TGTGCCAGCAGTTTCTTCGACAGGACTGCCTACGAGCAGTACTTC
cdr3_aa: CASSFFDRTAYEQYF

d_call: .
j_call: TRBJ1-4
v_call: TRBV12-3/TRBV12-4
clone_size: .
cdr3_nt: TGTGCCAGCAAAACCTTCTTTAATGAAAAACTGTTTTTT
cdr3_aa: CASKTFFNEKLFF

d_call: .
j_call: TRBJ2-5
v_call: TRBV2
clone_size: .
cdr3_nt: TGTGCCAGCAGTGAAAGAGGCCGGGACATACAAGAGACCCAGTACTTC
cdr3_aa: CASSERGRDIQETQYF

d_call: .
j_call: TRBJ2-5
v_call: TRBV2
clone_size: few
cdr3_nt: TGTGCCAGCAGTGCGGGGTATGAGGAGACCCAGTACTTC
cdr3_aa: CASSAGYEETQYF

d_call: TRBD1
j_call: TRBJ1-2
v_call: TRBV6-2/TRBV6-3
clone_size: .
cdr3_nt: TGTGCCAGCAGTTACGACAGGGTAGAAAATGGCTACACCTTC
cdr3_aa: CASSYDRVENGYTF

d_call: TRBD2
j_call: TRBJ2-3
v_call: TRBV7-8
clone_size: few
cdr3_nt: TGTGCCAGCAGCTTAGCTACTAGCGGAGGCACAGATACGCAGTATTTT
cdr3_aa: CASSLATSGGTDTQYF

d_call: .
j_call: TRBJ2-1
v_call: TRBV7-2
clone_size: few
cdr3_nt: TGTGCCAGCAGCTTGACCCTGGGCAATGAGCAGTTCTTC
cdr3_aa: CASSLTLGNEQFF

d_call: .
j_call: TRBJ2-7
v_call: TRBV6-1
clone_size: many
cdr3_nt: TGTGCCAGCAGCTCAAGTGGGGGCGGGGGCTCCTACGAGCAGTACTTC
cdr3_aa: CASSSSGGGGSYEQYF

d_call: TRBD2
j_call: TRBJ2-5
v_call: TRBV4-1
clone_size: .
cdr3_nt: TGCGCCAGCAGCCTAACTCTAGCGGGGCTGGAGACCCAGTACTTC
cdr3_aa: CASSLTLAGLETQYF

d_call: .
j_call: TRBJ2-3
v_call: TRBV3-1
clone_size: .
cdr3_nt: TGTGCCAGCAGCCCGCCTTATATCGGCACAGATACGCAGTATTTT
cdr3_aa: CASSPPYIGTDTQYF

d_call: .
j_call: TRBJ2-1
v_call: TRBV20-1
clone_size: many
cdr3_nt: TGCAGTGCTAGATATCCCAGGCGAGATGAGCAGTTCTTC
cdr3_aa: CSARYPRRDEQFF

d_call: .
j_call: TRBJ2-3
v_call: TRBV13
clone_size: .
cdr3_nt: TGTGCCAGCAGCTATGGAAAAGATACGCAGTATTTT
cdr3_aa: CASSYGKDTQYF

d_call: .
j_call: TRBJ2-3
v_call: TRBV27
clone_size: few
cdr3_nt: TGTGCCAGCTCCCCCCTTGGCGACTCCACAGATACGCAGTATTTT
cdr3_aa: CASSPLGDSTDTQYF

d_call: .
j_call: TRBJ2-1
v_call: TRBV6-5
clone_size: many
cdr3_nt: TGTGCCAGCAGTTACACAGCGTCGTTAACCTACAATGAGCAGTTCTTC
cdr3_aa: CASSYTASLTYNEQFF

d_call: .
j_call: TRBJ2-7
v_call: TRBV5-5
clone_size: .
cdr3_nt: TGTGCCAGCAGCGTACGAGGGACGGGCGTCTACGAGCAGTACTTC
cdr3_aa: CASSVRGTGVYEQYF

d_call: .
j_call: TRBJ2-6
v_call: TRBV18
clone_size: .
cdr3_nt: TGTGCCAGCTCACCAATTAGCTCTGGGGCCAACGTCCTGACTTTC
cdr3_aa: CASSPISSGANVLTF

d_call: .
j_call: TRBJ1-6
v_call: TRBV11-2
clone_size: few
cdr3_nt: TGTGCCAGCACCATTGGACAGCATAATTCACCCCTCCACTTT
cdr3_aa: CASTIGQHNSPLHF

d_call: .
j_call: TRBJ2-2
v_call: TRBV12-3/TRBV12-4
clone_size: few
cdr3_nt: TGTGCCAGCAGTTTACGAACCTGGGAGCTGTTTTTT
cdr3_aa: CASSLRTWELFF

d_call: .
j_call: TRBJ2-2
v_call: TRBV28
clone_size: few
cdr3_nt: TGTGCCAGCAGTGACCCGGGGCTCGGGGAGCTGTTTTTT
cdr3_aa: CASSDPGLGELFF

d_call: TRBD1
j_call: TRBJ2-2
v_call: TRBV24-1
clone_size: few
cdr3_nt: TGTGCCACCAGTGATCCAGGGGGCCGGATCACCGGGGAGCTGTTTTTT
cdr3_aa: CATSDPGGRITGELFF

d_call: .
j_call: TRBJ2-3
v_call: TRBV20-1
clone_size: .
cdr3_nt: TGCAGTGCTAGAGATGGGCAGGGAGGTACAGATACGCAGTATTTT
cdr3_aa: CSARDGQGGTDTQYF

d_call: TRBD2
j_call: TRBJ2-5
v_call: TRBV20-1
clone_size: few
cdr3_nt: TGCAGTGCCGATCTTACTAGCGGGGGTGGAGAGACCCAGTACTTC
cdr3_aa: CSADLTSGGGETQYF

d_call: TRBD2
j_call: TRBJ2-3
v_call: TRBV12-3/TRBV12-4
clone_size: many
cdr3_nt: TGTGCCAGCAGCCCACTAGCGTCCCCTCGGTATTTT
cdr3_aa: CASSPLASPRYF

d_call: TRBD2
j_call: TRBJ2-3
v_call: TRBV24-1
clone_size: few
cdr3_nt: TGTGCCACCAGTGCCAAGGTAGCGGGAGCGAGAGATACGCAGTATTTT
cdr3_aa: CATSAKVAGARDTQYF

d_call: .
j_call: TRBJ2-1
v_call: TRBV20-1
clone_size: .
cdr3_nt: TGCAGTGCTAGATCCTTAGCCGGGAGAGGCAATGAGCAGTTCTTC
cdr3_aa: CSARSLAGRGNEQFF

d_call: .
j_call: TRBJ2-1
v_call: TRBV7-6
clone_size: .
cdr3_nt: TGTGCCAGCAGCTTAGCCGGGACACTAAACAACAATGAGCAGTTCTTC
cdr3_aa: CASSLAGTLNNNEQFF

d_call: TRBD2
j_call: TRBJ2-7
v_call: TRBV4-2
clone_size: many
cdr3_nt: TGTGCCAGCAGCCAAGAGACTAGCGGGGGGCATTACGAGCAGTACTTC
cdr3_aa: CASSQETSGGHYEQYF

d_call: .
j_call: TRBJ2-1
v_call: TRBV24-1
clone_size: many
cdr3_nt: TGTGCCACCAGTGCCAACTACGGATACTACAATGAGCAGTTCTTC
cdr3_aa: CATSANYGYYNEQFF

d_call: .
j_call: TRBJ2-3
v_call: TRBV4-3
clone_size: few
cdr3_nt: TGCGCCAGCAGCCAAGGATACAGTATGTTTGATACGCAGTATTTT
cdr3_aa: CASSQGYSMFDTQYF

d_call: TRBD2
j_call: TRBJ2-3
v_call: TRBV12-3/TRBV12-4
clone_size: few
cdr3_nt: TGTGCCAGCAGTCCCCCTCGGGGAGCGGGGGTCACAGATACGCAGTATTTT
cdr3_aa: CASSPPRGAGVTDTQYF

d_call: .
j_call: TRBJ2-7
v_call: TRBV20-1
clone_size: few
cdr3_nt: TGCAGTGCTAGAGTGATTTACGAGCAGTACTTC
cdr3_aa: CSARVIYEQYF

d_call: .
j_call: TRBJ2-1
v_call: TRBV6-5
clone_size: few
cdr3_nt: TGTGCCAGCAACCAGCCAGAGTATGAGCAGTTCTTC
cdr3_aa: CASNQPEYEQFF

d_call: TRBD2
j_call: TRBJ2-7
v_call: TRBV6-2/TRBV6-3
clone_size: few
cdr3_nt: TGTGCCAGCAGCGGTGGACTAGCGGGGTCTTCCGAGCAGTACTTC
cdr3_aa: CASSGGLAGSSEQYF

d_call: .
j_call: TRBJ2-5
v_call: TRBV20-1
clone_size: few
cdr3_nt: TGCAGTGCTGCCACCGGGACGGCGTACCAAGAGACCCAGTACTTC
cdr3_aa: CSAATGTAYQETQYF

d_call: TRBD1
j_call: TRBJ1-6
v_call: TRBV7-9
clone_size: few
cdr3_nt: TGTGCCAGCAGCAAGGGACAGGGGGGTTCACCCCTCCACTTT
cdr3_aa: CASSKGQGGSPLHF

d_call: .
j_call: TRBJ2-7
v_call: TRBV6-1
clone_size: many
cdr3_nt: TGTGCCAGCAGTGAGGAAGGGACATATAAGTACGAGCAGTACTTC
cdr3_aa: CASSEEGTYKYEQYF

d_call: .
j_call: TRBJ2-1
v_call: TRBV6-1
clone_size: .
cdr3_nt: TGTGCCAGCAGTGAATTAGGGGGGGGGGTCTACAATGAGCAGTTCTTC
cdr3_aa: CASSELGGGVYNEQFF

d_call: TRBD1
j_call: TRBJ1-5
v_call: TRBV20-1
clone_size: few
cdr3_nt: TGCAGTGCTAGACCGGGACAGGGTTCTTGGAATCAGCCCCAGCATTTT
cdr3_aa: CSARPGQGSWNQPQHF

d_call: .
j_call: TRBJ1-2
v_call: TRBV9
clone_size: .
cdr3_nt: TGTGCCAGCAGCGTAGGTCAATTAACCTATGGCTACACCTTC
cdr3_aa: CASSVGQLTYGYTF

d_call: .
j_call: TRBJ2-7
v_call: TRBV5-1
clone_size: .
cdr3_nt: TGCGCCAGCAGCTTGGGACAGTACTCCTACGAGCAGTACTTC
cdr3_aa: CASSLGQYSYEQYF

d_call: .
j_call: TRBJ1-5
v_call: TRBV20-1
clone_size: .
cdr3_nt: TGCAGTGCTAGAGTTTCGGGCAGCAATCAGCCCCAGCATTTT
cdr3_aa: CSARVSGSNQPQHF

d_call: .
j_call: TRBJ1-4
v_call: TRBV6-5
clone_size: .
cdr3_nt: TGTGCCAGCAGTTACCGGTTGAGCGGCCATGAAAAACTGTTTTTT
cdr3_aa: CASSYRLSGHEKLFF

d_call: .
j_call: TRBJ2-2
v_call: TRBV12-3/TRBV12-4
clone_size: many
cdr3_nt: TGTGCCAGCACCCCCAGGGTGAACACCGGGGAGCTGTTTTTT
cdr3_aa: CASTPRVNTGELFF

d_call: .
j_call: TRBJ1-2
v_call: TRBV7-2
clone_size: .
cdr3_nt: TGTGCCAGCAGCTTATCGGGCAGGTTGGGGGGCTACACCTTC
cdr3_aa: CASSLSGRLGGYTF

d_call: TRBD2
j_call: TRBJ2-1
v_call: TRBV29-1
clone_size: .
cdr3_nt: TGCAGCGTTCATCCCCCTACTAGCGGGAGCTACAATGAGCAGTTCTTC
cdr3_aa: CSVHPPTSGSYNEQFF

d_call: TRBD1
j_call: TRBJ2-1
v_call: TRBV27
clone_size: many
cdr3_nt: TGTGCCAGCCAGGGACAGAGCTCCTACAATGAGCAGTTCTTC
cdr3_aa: CASQGQSSYNEQFF

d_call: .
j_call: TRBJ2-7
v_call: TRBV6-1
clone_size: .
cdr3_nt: TGTGCCAGCAGTGAAGATTCTAGCGTTCTCTTAGTGTTAAGGCAGTACTTC
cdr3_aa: CASSEDSSVLLVLRQYF